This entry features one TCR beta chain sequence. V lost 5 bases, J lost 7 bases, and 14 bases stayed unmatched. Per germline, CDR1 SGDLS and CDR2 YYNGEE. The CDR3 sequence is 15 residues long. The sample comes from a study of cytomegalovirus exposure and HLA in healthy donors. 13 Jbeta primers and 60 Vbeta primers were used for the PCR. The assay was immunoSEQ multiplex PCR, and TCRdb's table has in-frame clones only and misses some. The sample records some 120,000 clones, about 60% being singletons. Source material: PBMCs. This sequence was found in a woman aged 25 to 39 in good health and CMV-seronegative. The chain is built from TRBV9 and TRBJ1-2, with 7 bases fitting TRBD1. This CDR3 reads CASSHSRTGHGGYTF. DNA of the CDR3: TGTGCCAGCAGTCACTCTAGGACAGGCCACGGTGGCTACACCTTC.